The sequence of this T cell receptor beta chain was determined in a study of blood T cells in healthy people across ages (dated by TCRdb to about 2015). Concerning the study at large: In model experiments, roughly one uniquely barcoded TCR beta cDNA molecule per two T cells was captured by template switching. To avoid experimental bias, donors of different ages were randomly spread across the sequencing lanes. To track age-related changes in TCR beta repertoire diversity, the study relied on deep sequencing normalized with unique cDNA molecular identifiers. The donors were divided into four age groups: young (average about 15 years), middle-aged (about 39), aged (about 61) and long-lived (roughly 88). The study analyzed two additional independent replicas of 1 million unique cDNA reads from the same blood draw for two donors, one aged 18 to 29 and one aged 80 or older. On the study overall, not on this receptor specifically: Because the CMV infection status of the donors was unknown, age-related changes in expanded clonotypes may potentially have been confounded. As age increased, observed TCR beta diversity per million T cells dropped in a roughly linear way, and a significant reduction was already evident by age 40. Observed TCR beta diversity correlated strongly with the percentage of naive T cells measured by flow cytometry. Estimates of total diversity based on one million sequenced T cells were regarded as lower bounds and as underestimates. Conclusive comparison of naive and antigen-experienced compartments was prevented by the profiling of bulk unsorted PBMCs. Compared with the aged group, the long-lived group had more naive CD4+ T cells, fewer expanded clones and increased TCR diversity, suggesting age selection.

The donors were 40 or so Caucasian individuals from Russia, aged 6 to 90 years, who were systemically healthy. Each donor gave 8 to 10 milliliters of peripheral blood, drawn into EDTA-treated Vacutainer tubes. Ficoll-Paque density-gradient centrifugation was used to isolate PBMCs, with at least 7 million per sample. Total RNA was extracted from PBMCs with Trizol reagent, with at least 5 micrograms obtained per sample. Naive CD45RAhigh/CD27high T cell percentages were measured by flow cytometry on a PBMC aliquot from every donor. Comments on this clonotype: Its antigen is still unknown. Base-call qualities are not available, and no considerably larger clone is one nucleotide away.

V is cut back by 3 bases and J by 7 bases, with 10 bases in the junction unmatched. The CDR3 runs 15 residues from the cysteine to the phenylalanine. The retained sequence is limited to the CDR3, 45 bases, with the frame set at the first base. Taken from the germline V gene (reference sequence), the CDR1 and CDR2 loops are DFQATT and SNEGSKA. Libraries came from 5' RACE. The run used an Illumina HiSeq 2500. A second roughly 7 to 11 cycle PCR used a sample-barcoded 5' primer and a J-beta primer mix. Each TCR beta cDNA molecule received a unique molecular identifier from a template-switch 5' adaptor carrying 12 random nucleotides. Each sample yielded at least 3 million CDR3-containing paired-end reads. The Mint cDNA synthesis kit, primed by a TRBC-specific oligonucleotide, was used to synthesize first-strand cDNA from all RNA. Following uracil-DNA glycosylase treatment, all cDNA underwent a first 18-cycle PCR with the universal primers M1SS and BC2_uni_R. As for the authors' bioinformatics: Normalization of each sample was performed by random selection of 1 million high-quality reads, each carrying a distinct molecular identifier. Reads with shared molecular identifiers were discarded instead of being binned into consensus sequences. MiTCR, set to a Q25 quality threshold and the strictest error-elimination algorithm, was used for CDR3 identification, clonotype clustering and error correction. A nonparametric unseen species model using Euler transformation provided a lower-bound estimate of total TCR beta diversity. Clones were called with MiXCR by TCRdb after fastp trimmed the public reads at Q25, and only in-frame beta chains were retained. Entries are consolidated by CDR3 protein sequence, retaining the most common genes and DNA. Clone size and V and J calls follow TCRdb, not the original study. The table for this sample lists around 870,000 distinct CDR3 sequences; 29% of them were counted only once. The ten most abundant clones make up around 15% of the sample.

The sequenced sample was blood. This sequence originates from a woman aged 80 or older in good health. In this chain, TRBV20-1 is recombined with TRBJ1-2, and 11 junctional nucleotides match TRBD1. The DNA sequence reads TGCAGTGCTAGTCGCGGACAGGGGGCGGGCTGTGGCTACACCTTC. The resulting protein is CSASRGQGAGCGYTF.